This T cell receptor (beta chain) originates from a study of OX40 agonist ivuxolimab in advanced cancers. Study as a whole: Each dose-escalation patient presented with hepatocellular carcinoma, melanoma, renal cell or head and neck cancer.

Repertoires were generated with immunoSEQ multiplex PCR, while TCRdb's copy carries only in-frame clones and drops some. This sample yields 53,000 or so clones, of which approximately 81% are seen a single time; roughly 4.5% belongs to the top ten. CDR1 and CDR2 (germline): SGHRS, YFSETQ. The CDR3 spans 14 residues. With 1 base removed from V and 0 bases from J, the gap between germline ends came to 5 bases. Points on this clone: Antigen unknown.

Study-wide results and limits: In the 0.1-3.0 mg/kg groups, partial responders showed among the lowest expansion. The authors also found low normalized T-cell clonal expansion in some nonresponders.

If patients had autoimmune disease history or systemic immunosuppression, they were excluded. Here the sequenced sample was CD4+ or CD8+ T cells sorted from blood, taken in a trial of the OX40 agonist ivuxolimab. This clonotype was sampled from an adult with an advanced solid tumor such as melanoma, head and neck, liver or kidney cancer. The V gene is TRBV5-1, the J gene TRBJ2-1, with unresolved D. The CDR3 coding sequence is TGCGCCAGCAGCTTGAGGAGCTCCTACAATGAGCAGTTCTTC. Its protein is CASSLRSSYNEQFF.